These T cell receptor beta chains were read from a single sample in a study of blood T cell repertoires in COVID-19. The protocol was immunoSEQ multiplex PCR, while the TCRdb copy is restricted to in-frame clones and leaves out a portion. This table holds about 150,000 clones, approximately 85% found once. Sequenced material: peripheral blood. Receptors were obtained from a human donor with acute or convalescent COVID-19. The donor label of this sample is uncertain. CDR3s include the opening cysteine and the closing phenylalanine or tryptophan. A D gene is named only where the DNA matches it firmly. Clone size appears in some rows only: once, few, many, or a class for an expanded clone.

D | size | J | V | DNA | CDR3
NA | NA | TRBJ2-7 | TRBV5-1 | TGCGCCAGCAGCTTGGGTCTTCGAGAGGGATCCTACGAGCAGTACTTC | CASSLGLREGSYEQYF
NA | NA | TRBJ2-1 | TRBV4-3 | TGCGCCAGCAGCCAAGATGGTTCTAGCCGTCGCTCCTACAATGAGCAGTTCTTC | CASSQDGSSRRSYNEQFF
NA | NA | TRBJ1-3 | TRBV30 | TGTGCCTGGAGTGAGAACAGCTACTCTGGAAACACCATATATTTT | CAWSENSYSGNTIYF
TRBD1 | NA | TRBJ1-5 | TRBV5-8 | TGTGCCAGCAGCCCATCCCCGACAGGGGATCAGCCCCAGCATTTT | CASSPSPTGDQPQHF
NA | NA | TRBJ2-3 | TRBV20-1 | TGCAGTGCTTTTCGGGATACGCAGTATTTT | CSAFRDTQYF
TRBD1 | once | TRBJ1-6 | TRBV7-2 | TGTGCCAGCAGCTTGGGACAGCTAAATTCACCCCTCCACTTT | CASSLGQLNSPLHF
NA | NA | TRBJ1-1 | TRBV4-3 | TGCGCCAGCAGCCAAGATGGTGGGAGCACTGAAGCTTTCTTT | CASSQDGGSTEAFF
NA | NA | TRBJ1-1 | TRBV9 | TGTGCCAGCAGCTTCAGAGGCCAGAACACTGAAGCTTTCTTT | CASSFRGQNTEAFF
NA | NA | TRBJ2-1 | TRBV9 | TGTGCCAGCAGCGCACTAACGTCAGGGGGAGGCTACAATGAGCAGTTCTTC | CASSALTSGGGYNEQFF
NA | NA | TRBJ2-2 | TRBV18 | TGTGCCAGCTCCCGGGTGAACGCGAACACCGGGGAGCTGTTTTTT | CASSRVNANTGELFF
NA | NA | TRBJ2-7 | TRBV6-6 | TGTGCCAGCAGTCCGGACACCCCCTACGAGCAGTACTTC | CASSPDTPYEQYF
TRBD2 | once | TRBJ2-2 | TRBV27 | TGTGCCAGCAGTTTATACGCTAGCGGGAGTGGGGGAACCGGGGAGCTGTTTTTT | CASSLYASGSGGTGELFF
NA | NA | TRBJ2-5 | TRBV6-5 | TGTGCCAGCAGTTATGGCTTGCTCCAAGAGACCCAGTACTTC | CASSYGLLQETQYF
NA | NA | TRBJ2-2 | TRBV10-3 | TGTGCCATCGGGGACAAGGGGAACACCGGGGAGCTGTTTTTT | CAIGDKGNTGELFF
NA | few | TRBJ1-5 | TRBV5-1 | TGCGCCAGCAGCTCGGACGGGGATCAGCCCCAGCATTTT | CASSSDGDQPQHF
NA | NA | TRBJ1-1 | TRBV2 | TGTGCCAGCATGGGGGGCACTGAAGCTTTCTTT | CASMGGTEAFF
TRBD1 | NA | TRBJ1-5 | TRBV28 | TGTGCCAGCAGCTCACCTCGACAGGGGGCAAACAATCAGCCCCAGCATTTT | CASSSPRQGANNQPQHF
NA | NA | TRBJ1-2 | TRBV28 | TGTGCCAGCAGTTACACAGGAATCTATGGCTACACCTTC | CASSYTGIYGYTF
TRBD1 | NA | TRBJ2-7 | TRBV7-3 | TGTGCCAGCAGCCCCCAGACAGGGCCAATCTACGAGCAGTACTTC | CASSPQTGPIYEQYF
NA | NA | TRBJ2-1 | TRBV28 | TGTGCCAGCAGTCGCACCGGGACTTCAAGCTACAATGAGCAGTTCTTC | CASSRTGTSSYNEQFF
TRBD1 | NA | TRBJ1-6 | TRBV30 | TGTGCCTGGAGTACGGGACAGGATAATTCACCCCTCCACTTT | CAWSTGQDNSPLHF
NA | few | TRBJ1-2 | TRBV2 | TGTGCCAGCAACAAGGGAGGGACGGGCCCTTCTTACACCTTC | CASNKGGTGPSYTF
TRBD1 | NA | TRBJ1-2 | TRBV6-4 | TGTGCCAGCAGTGGGGGACAGGGTAGCTACACCTTC | CASSGGQGSYTF
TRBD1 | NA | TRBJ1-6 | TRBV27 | TGTGCCAGCAAGTTCGACAGGGAAGGTTCACCCCTCCACTTT | CASKFDREGSPLHF
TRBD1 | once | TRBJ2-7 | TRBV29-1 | TGCAGCGCCATTCGGGACAGGGGGTACGAGCAGTACTTC | CSAIRDRGYEQYF
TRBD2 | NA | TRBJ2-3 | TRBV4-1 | TGCGCCAGCCGGTCCCAGCGGGAGAATACAGATACGCAGTATTTT | CASRSQRENTDTQYF